Included here is one T cell receptor (beta chain) sequence, with context. What antigen it recognizes has not been identified. No qualities accompany the bases; no much larger clone lies one base away. V ends up 4 bases short and J 0 bases short, with an unmatched junction base count of 5. Including cysteine and phenylalanine, the CDR3 has 15 amino acids. Only the CDR3 part of the read is kept: 45 bases, read in frame from the first base. In the germline V gene, CDR1 corresponds to SGHRS and CDR2 to YFSETQ. This entry belongs to a study of blood T cell repertoires in COVID-19 (dated by TCRdb to between 2020 and 2021). Background for the entire study: Collaborator samples came from the United States, Italy and Spain and covered acute and convalescent phases of COVID-19. The prospective study material was composed of cDNA or gDNA derived from T cells, B-cell-depleted T cells, or PBMCs. The dataset comprised deeply sampled blood TCRbeta repertoires from subjects exposed to, actively infected with, or recovered from COVID-19. The repertoires were released in a freely available public database meant as a resource for research on the immune response to SARS-CoV-2. The samples were drawn from the first 160 participants of the ongoing ImmuneRACE study and from 1,254 subjects provided by 6 global collaborators. A de-identified subject ID, COVID-19 status, age in years and sex were almost always included in the sample metadata. Where available, HLA class I and class II types were obtained from metadata supplied by the sample provider rather than from assay-based typing. What the study reported, not specific to this receptor: Clinical and demographic metadata were provided uncurated, with the amount varying by source and participant.

TCRbeta CDR3 regions were amplified from genomic DNA by means of the immunoSEQ Assay, a bias-controlled multiplex PCR. In the original analysis: Within the assay, amplification of reference gene primers was used to estimate how many nucleated cells each sample contained. Sequence reads were collapsed and filtered to measure the absolute abundance of every unique TCRbeta CDR3 rearrangement. For each sample, productive Simpson clonality was calculated as the square root of Simpson's diversity index across productive rearrangements. TCRdb obtained this table from immuneACCESS and retained in-frame rearrangements with V and J assigned. These tables miss some clones; where compared with another copy, unresolved V genes account for less than half of the shortfall, and the remainder is unexplained. V, J and clone size derive from that table, while D and trimming were established from the DNA sequence. The sample table contains 200,000 to 250,000 clones; only one count was recorded for 65% to 85% of them. The ten largest clones capture about 2.9% of the sample.

A second Seattle source provided samples from volunteer blood donors who had recovered from COVID-19. The collaborating institutions used their own protocols to collect whole blood in K2EDTA tubes. Collaborator samples were shipped for TCRbeta analysis as frozen whole blood, isolated PBMCs, or DNA extracted from either sample type. This TCR was recovered from a woman younger than 45 who had recovered from COVID-19. Sequencing input: peripheral blood. The V and J segments used are TRBV5-1 and TRBJ2-3, with TRBD2 matching 7 junction bases. The CDR3 is CASSRISGSTDTQYF. The nucleotide sequence reads TGCGCCAGCAGCCGTATTAGCGGGAGCACAGATACGCAGTATTTT.